Listed below are T cell receptor beta chains from one sample, sequenced in a study of shared clonotypes between healthy human individuals. Data came from immunoSEQ multiplex PCR; TCRdb stores just in-frame clones and leaves some out. The repertoire consists of about 1.1 million clones, with 78% occurring once and the leading ten covering 0.4% to 0.55%. The sequencing sample was made of memory CD4+ T cells from PBMCs. All receptors come from a man in his late teens or twenties in good health. Some clones in this sample may be carry-over from other donors' samples. Each CDR3 is given with its conserved first and last residue. D genes are given only for firm matches. Rows may omit the clone size; those that give it use once, few, many or a size class.

d_gene | j_gene | v_gene | abundance | CDR3nt | CDR3aa
TRBD2 | TRBJ2-1 | TRBV9 | NA | TGTGCCAGCAGCCCCTGGGGGGTTGTAGCGGGAGGGAATATCGATGAGCAGTTCTTC | CASSPWGVVAGGNIDEQFF
TRBD1 | TRBJ2-5 | TRBV6-6 | once | TGTGCCAGCAGTTCAGGGGGCCCCGGAGAGACCCAGTACTTC | CASSSGGPGETQYF
NA | TRBJ2-3 | TRBV28 | once | TGTGCCAGCAGGAACCGAGCGGGCACATACACAGATACGCAGTATTTT | CASRNRAGTYTDTQYF
NA | TRBJ1-1 | TRBV6-5 | NA | TGTGCCAGCAGTTTCCCGGGACAGAACACTGAAGCTTTCTTT | CASSFPGQNTEAFF
NA | TRBJ1-1 | TRBV5-1 | NA | TGCGCCAGCAGCGCTGGCAGAGGAGCTTTCTTT | CASSAGRGAFF
NA | TRBJ1-3 | TRBV18 | NA | TGTGCCAGCTCACCACCTGCGAGGGCTGGAAACACCATATATTTT | CASSPPARAGNTIYF
NA | TRBJ2-1 | TRBV5-1 | once | TGCGCCAGCAGCTTGATGGGACCCAATGAGCAGTTCTTC | CASSLMGPNEQFF
TRBD2 | TRBJ2-3 | TRBV28 | NA | TGTGCCAGCAGCGCGCTAGCGGTTAGCACAGATACGCAGTATTTT | CASSALAVSTDTQYF
NA | TRBJ1-3 | TRBV19 | NA | TGTGCCACATTCGGGAACACCATATATTTT | CATFGNTIYF
TRBD1 | TRBJ1-1 | TRBV28 | NA | TGTGCCAGCGGTTCAGTGCCCTGGGCCGGGACAGTGGGAGGGGACACTGAAGCTTTCTTT | CASGSVPWAGTVGGDTEAFF
NA | TRBJ2-2 | TRBV15 | NA | TGTGCCACCAGCAGAGATTTTGTTACTCCCACCGGGGAGCTGTTTTTT | CATSRDFVTPTGELFF
NA | TRBJ2-7 | TRBV6-5 | NA | TGTGCCAGCAGTAACGACGCACTCTACGAGCAGTACTTC | CASSNDALYEQYF
NA | TRBJ2-7 | TRBV6-5 | NA | TGTGCCAGCAGGTCCATGGACGCGAGCTCCTACGAGCAGTACTTC | CASRSMDASSYEQYF
NA | TRBJ1-1 | TRBV7-2 | NA | TGTGCCAGCAGCTTACGGGGACTGAACACTGAAGCTTTCTTT | CASSLRGLNTEAFF
NA | TRBJ2-1 | TRBV5-1 | NA | TGCGCCAGCAGCTTTGGAACTTACAATGAGCAGTTCTTC | CASSFGTYNEQFF
TRBD1 | TRBJ1-2 | TRBV5-1 | once | TGCGCCAGCAGCGGGGGACAGGGACAAGAAACCTACTATGGCTACACCTTC | CASSGGQGQETYYGYTF
TRBD2 | TRBJ2-3 | TRBV5-6 | NA | TGTGCCAGCAGCTCACCTAGCGGGAGGACAGATACGCAGTATTTT | CASSSPSGRTDTQYF
NA | TRBJ1-5 | TRBV2 | NA | TGTGCCACCGGTGGGGATAGCAATCAGCCCCAGCATTTT | CATGGDSNQPQHF
TRBD1 | TRBJ2-7 | TRBV5-1 | NA | TGCGCCAGCAGCTTAACCACGGGACAGGGATACGAGCAGTACTTC | CASSLTTGQGYEQYF
NA | TRBJ1-4 | TRBV2 | NA | TGTGCCAGCAGCCCGGTGGGGGCATTTAATGAAAAACTGTTTTTT | CASSPVGAFNEKLFF
TRBD1 | TRBJ2-6 | TRBV2 | NA | TGTGCCACCCAGGGGGCTGGGGCCAACGTCCTGACTTTC | CATQGAGANVLTF
NA | TRBJ1-1 | TRBV4-2 | NA | TGTGCCAGCGGACTCAGGGTTGGGGATTTTGGTGTGGACACTGAAGCTTTCTTT | CASGLRVGDFGVDTEAFF
NA | TRBJ2-6 | TRBV4-1 | NA | TGCGCCAGCAGCACACTGACCTCGGCCAACGTCCTGACTTTC | CASSTLTSANVLTF
TRBD1 | TRBJ1-2 | TRBV10-3 | NA | TGTGCCATCAGTGTAAGGACCGGGACAGCCTATGGCTACACCTTC | CAISVRTGTAYGYTF
NA | TRBJ2-1 | TRBV11-2 | NA | TGTGCCAGCAGCCTAGTCGGGAGTCTCTCCTACAATGAGCAGTTCTTC | CASSLVGSLSYNEQFF
NA | TRBJ2-3 | TRBV28 | NA | TGTGCCAGCAGTTCAAACCTCCGGGGCACAGATACGCAGTATTTT | CASSSNLRGTDTQYF
TRBD1 | TRBJ1-2 | TRBV7-9 | NA | TGTGCCAGCAGCTCGGGACAGGGCCTTAACTATGGCTACACCTTC | CASSSGQGLNYGYTF
NA | TRBJ2-5 | TRBV21-1 | NA | TGTGCCAGCAGCAAGGATGAGACCCAGTACTTC | CASSKDETQYF
TRBD2 | TRBJ2-2 | TRBV2 | NA | TGTGCCAGCATGCGGGAGATGAACACCGGGGAGCTGTTTTTT | CASMREMNTGELFF